This T cell receptor (beta chain) is drawn from a study of graft-versus-host responses after intestinal transplantation. Study in general: Recipients uniformly received anti-thymocyte globulin induction, followed by tacrolimus and steroids for approximately 3 years.

On this clone itself: Antigen: not known.

The V end lost 1 base, the J end lost 0 bases, and 6 bases lay between the germline ends. The CDR3 is 14 residues long. CDR1 SGHNT and CDR2 YENEEA come from the germline V gene. Sequenced by immunoSEQ multiplex PCR; TCRdb stores in-frame clones only, minus some. The sample records some 41,000 clones, about 95% being singletons. The sequence came from a human donor who was the organ donor for an intestinal transplant. The gene calls are TRBV11-3 and TRBJ2-5, with D possibly TRBD2 on 6 matching bases. Sequenced material: unstimulated CD8+ T cells sorted from spleen or lymph node cells, taken before transplant. In DNA, the CDR3 is TGTGCCAGCAGCTTAGGGGGGGACCAAGAGACCCAGTACTTC. Protein product: CASSLGGDQETQYF. Together with reference TRBV11-3 and TRBJ2-5, the CDR3 gives the full variable domain: EAGVVQSPRYKIIEKKQPVAFWCNPISGHNTLYWYLQNLGQGPELLIRYENEEAVDDSQLPKDRFSAERLKGVDSTLKIQPAELGDSAVYLCASSLGGDQETQYFGPGTRLLVL.